This T cell receptor beta chain is from a study of blood T cell repertoires in COVID-19. At the level of the study: Material from acute and convalescent COVID-19 was sourced from the United States, Italy and Spain. PBMCs, B-cell-depleted T cells, or T cells were the source of the cDNA or gDNA that made up the material.

Sequencing was performed with immunoSEQ multiplex PCR; in TCRdb, only in-frame clones are kept and a portion is missing. The data show about 220,000 clones, more than 65% seen once. Sequenced: peripheral blood. This TCR derives from a woman younger than 45 who had recovered from COVID-19.

The CDR3: CAWQVLAGANVLTF. In DNA, the CDR3 is TGTGCCTGGCAGGTTCTGGCTGGGGCCAACGTCCTGACTTTC. J is TRBJ2-6 and V is TRBV30; D not resolved. CDR3 length: 14 residues. Trimming took off 5 bases at V and 2 bases at J, with 10 bases between the two ends. Germline V gives CDR1 GTSNPN, CDR2 SVGIG (reference sequence).